Following are 12 T cell receptor beta chains from one sample sequenced in a study of OX40 agonist ivuxolimab in advanced cancers. TCRdb keeps only in-frame clones here, not all; method: immunoSEQ multiplex PCR. Here the sample spans under 20,000 clones, around 90% being singletons. The material was CD4+ or CD8+ T cells sorted from blood, obtained in a trial of the OX40 agonist ivuxolimab. The receptors originated from an adult with an advanced solid tumor such as melanoma, head and neck, liver or kidney cancer.

This chain links TRBV6-1 with TRBJ2-1, with D hard to call. Germline V gives CDR1 MNHNS, CDR2 SASEGT. The CDR3 consists of 15 residues. V was shortened by 3 bases and J by 3 bases, with 12 bases between the two germline ends. The CDR3 region is CASSDGGTYYNEQFF. The DNA for the CDR3 is TGTGCCAGCAGTGACGGTGGAACCTACTACAATGAGCAGTTCTTC.

This chain joins TRBV2 and TRBJ2-1; 14 bases match TRBD2. The V segment lost 3 bases and the J segment 6 bases; nucleotides outside the gene matches: 4. This CDR3 is built from 16 residues. Germline V gives CDR1 SNHLY, CDR2 FYNNEI. In nucleotides, the CDR3 is TGTGCCAGCAGTGACCCGGGACTAGCGGGAGCCAATGAGCAGTTCTTC. Encoded protein: CASSDPGLAGANEQFF.

The chain combines TRBV11-2 with TRBJ1-1; D not resolved. Trimming removed 0 bases at V and 3 bases at J, with 11 bases between. Germline CDR1 and CDR2: SGHAT and FQNNGV. This CDR3 is built from 15 residues. The CDR3 spells CASSLEAELYTEAFF. CDR3 sequence (DNA): TGTGCCAGCAGCTTAGAGGCAGAGCTTTACACTGAAGCTTTCTTT.

With respect to this clone: The junction departs from the called germline gene at one end, perhaps through a read error. The V and J genes are TRBV13 and TRBJ2-7; D is unresolved. Germline V CDR1 and CDR2: PRHDT, FYEKMQ (reference sequence). The CDR3 length is 13 residues. CDR3 in amino acids: CASSQDFSNEQYF. Written as DNA, the CDR3 is TGCGCCAGCAGCCAAGATTTTTCGAACGAGCAGTACTTC.

The V and J genes are TRBV5-1 and TRBJ2-1, with 16 positions matching TRBD2. Germline CDR1 is SGHRS and CDR2 is YFSETQ. This CDR3 comprises 15 residues. The V gene end was trimmed by 4 bases and the J gene end by 8 bases; junction bases not matched to a gene: 3. The CDR3 sequence is CASSLGLAGGDEQFF. The CDR3 DNA sequence: TGCGCCAGCAGCCTGGGACTAGCGGGAGGGGATGAGCAGTTCTTC.

V and J are TRBV5-6 and TRBJ2-3, with D unresolved. The CDR3 runs to 14 residues. Trimming removed 2 bases from V and 2 bases from J, with 9 bases in between. CDR1 is SGHDT, CDR2 YYEEEE, per germline. This chain's CDR3 is CASSLRWDTDTQYF. The CDR3, as DNA: TGTGCCAGCAGCTTAAGGTGGGACACAGATACGCAGTATTTT. The full variable domain, completed using reference TRBV5-6 and TRBJ2-3, is DAGVTQSPTHLIKTRGQQVTLRCSPKSGHDTVSWYQQALGQGPQFIFQYYEEEERQRGNFPDRFSGHQFPNYSSELNVNALLLGDSALYLCASSLRWDTDTQYFGPGTRLTVL.

V gene TRBV19 combines with J gene TRBJ2-6; D is undetermined. Trimming cost V 5 bases and J 0 bases, with 5 bases left between them. This CDR3 is built from 14 residues. Germline CDR1 LNHDA, CDR2 SQIVND (reference sequence). In nucleotides, the CDR3 is TGTGCCAGTAGTCGCGGCTCTGGGGCCAACGTCCTGACTTTC. Translated: CASSRGSGANVLTF.

In DNA form, the CDR3 reads TGTGCCAGTAGTATTACAGGGTCTTGGGAGCAGTACTTC. Protein sequence: CASSITGSWEQYF. This chain joins TRBV19 and TRBJ2-7; D may be TRBD1 (6 bases). Germline V gene data show CDR1 as LNHDA and CDR2 as SQIVND (reference sequence). The CDR3 loop spans 13 amino acids. Trimming stripped 3 bases from V and 7 bases from J, with 13 bases between.

V usage is TRBV19 and J usage is TRBJ2-7, with D possibly TRBD1 on 5 matching bases. This CDR3 spans 15 amino acids. Deletions cut 1 base from V and 0 bases from J, with 10 bases between. The V gene's germline CDR1 is LNHDA and CDR2 SQIVND (reference sequence). The CDR3 reads CASSIVQASSYEQYF. The CDR3 bases are TGTGCCAGTAGTATAGTACAGGCGAGCTCCTACGAGCAGTACTTC.

Here the CDR3 DNA reads TGTGCCAGCAGCTTGTGGCAGATTATTAACTATGGCTACACCTTC. Protein product: CASSLWQIINYGYTF. The chain is built from TRBV5-5 and TRBJ1-2; the D is unclear. Germline V lookup: CDR1 SGHKS, CDR2 YYEKEE (reference sequence). V was cut by 1 base and J by 1 base, with 11 bases left in between. CDR3 length: 15 amino acids. The whole variable domain, remainder taken from reference TRBV5-5 and TRBJ1-2, is DAGVTQSPTHLIKTRGQQVTLRCSPISGHKSVSWYQQVLGQGPQFIFQYYEKEERGRGNFPDRFSARQFPNYSSELNVNALLLGDSALYLCASSLWQIINYGYTFGSGTRLTVV.

V gene TRBV19 combines with J gene TRBJ2-7; D might be TRBD1 (6 bases). This CDR3 comprises 12 residues. V dropped 7 bases and J dropped 1 base, with 8 bases sitting between them. CDR1 is LNHDA and CDR2 is SQIVND in the germline V gene (reference sequence). CDR3 coding DNA: TGTGCCAGTATGGACAGATCCTACGAGCAGTACTTC. Residues: CASMDRSYEQYF.

This clone occurred a few times. At one of its ends the junction is not consistent with the germline gene, which may arise from a read error. The chain recombines TRBV7-8 with TRBJ2-4; tentative D call: TRBD1 (6 bases). CDR3 length equals 16 residues. Germline V gives CDR1 SGHVS, CDR2 FQNEAQ. CDR3 sequence (DNA): TGTGCCAGCAGCTTAGGAACAGGGATGATCAAAAGCATTCAGTACTTC. This encodes CASSLGTGMIKSIQYF.